This TCR beta chain was found in a study of blood T cell repertoires in COVID-19. Study information: Samples came from the United States, Italy and Spain, spanning acute and convalescent COVID-19. In each case, the material was cDNA or gDNA derived from T cells, B-cell-depleted T cells, or PBMCs.

The length of the CDR3 is 16 residues. Germline lookup yields CDR1 MNHEY and CDR2 SVGAGI. The V end was cut by 4 bases, the J end by 5 bases, with 15 bases between. Assay: immunoSEQ multiplex PCR; the TCRdb copy retains only in-frame clones and omits some. The repertoire consists of about 180,000 clones, with about 89% occurring once and the leading ten covering about 2.7%. The receptor's source is a man aged 35 to 55 with active or convalescent COVID-19. What was sequenced was peripheral blood. The chain combines TRBV6-5 with TRBJ1-6; D is possibly TRBD1 (6 bases). The DNA of the CDR3 is TGTGCCAGCAGTTTTCTTCCAGGGGCAAATAATTCACCCCTCCACTTT. Amino acids: CASSFLPGANNSPLHF.